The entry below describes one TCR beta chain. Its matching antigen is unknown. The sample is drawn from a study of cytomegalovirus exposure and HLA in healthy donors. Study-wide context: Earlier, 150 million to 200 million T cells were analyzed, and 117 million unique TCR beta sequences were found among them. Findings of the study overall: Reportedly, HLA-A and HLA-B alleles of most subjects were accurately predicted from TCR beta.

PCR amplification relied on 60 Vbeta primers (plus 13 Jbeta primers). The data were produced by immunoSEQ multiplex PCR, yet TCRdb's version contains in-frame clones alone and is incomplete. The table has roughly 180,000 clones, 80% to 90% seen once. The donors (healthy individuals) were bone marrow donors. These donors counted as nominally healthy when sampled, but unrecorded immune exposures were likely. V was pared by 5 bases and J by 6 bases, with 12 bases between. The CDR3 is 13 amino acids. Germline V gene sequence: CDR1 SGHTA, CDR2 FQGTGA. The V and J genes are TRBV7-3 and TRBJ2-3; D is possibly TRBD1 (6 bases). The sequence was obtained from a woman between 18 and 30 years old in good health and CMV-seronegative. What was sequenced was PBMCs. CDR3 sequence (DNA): TGTGCCAGCAGCCCCGGACAGCGGGATACGCAGTATTTT. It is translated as CASSPGQRDTQYF.